These 19 T cell receptor beta chains were all obtained from the same sample, sequenced in a study of T cell responses to AZD1222 COVID-19 vaccine. The data were produced by immunoSEQ multiplex PCR, yet TCRdb's version contains in-frame clones alone and is incomplete. This sample has roughly 24,000 clones; approximately 88% occur once, and the top ten carry about 2.5%. The sample consisted of peripheral blood, taken 28 days after the second AZD1222 dose. All receptors derive from an adult who received the AZD1222 COVID-19 vaccine.

The V call is TRBV7-8, the J call TRBJ1-1; D is uncertain. CDR1 is SGHVS and CDR2 is FQNEAQ in the germline V gene. CDR3 size: 13 residues. V dropped 2 bases and J dropped 5 bases, with 9 bases sitting between them. Here the CDR3 reads CASSLIRGTEAFF. CDR3 sequence (DNA): TGTGCCAGCAGCTTAATTCGGGGAACTGAAGCTTTCTTT. The whole variable domain, remainder taken from reference TRBV7-8 and TRBJ1-1, is GAGVSQSPRYKVAKRGQDVALRCDPISGHVSLFWYQQALGQGPEFLTYFQNEAQLDKSGLPSDRFFAERPEGSVSTLKIQRTQQEDSAVYLCASSLIRGTEAFFGQGTRLTVV.

This clone appeared a single time. The gene calls are TRBV9 and TRBJ2-7; D gene ambiguous. Germline V lookup: CDR1 SGDLS, CDR2 YYNGEE. The CDR3 is 15 amino acids. V was cut by 2 bases and J by 0 bases, with 12 bases left in between. Here the CDR3 DNA reads TGTGCCAGCAGCGTCGGAGACACTTACTCCTACGAGCAGTACTTC. Protein sequence: CASSVGDTYSYEQYF.

This rearrangement joins TRBV18 to TRBJ1-1; D remains ambiguous. The germline CDR1 and CDR2 sequences are KGHSH and LQKENI. Trimming removed 4 bases at V and 5 bases at J, with 14 bases between. The CDR3 is made up of 14 amino acids. The CDR3 sequence is CASSRLGRETEAFF. The CDR3, as DNA: TGTGCCAGCTCACGATTGGGGAGGGAAACTGAAGCTTTCTTT.

The CDR3: CASSLEASGELFF. The DNA of the CDR3 is TGCGCCAGCAGCTTGGAAGCTAGCGGGGAGCTGTTTTTT. The chain is built from TRBV5-1 and TRBJ2-2, with D unresolved. With 0 bases removed from V and 7 bases from J, the gap between germline ends came to 7 bases. This CDR3 region has 13 residues. Germline CDR1 SGHRS, CDR2 YFSETQ.

The V and J genes are TRBV2 and TRBJ1-3; D remains unclear. CDR1 is SNHLY and CDR2 is FYNNEI in the germline V gene. There are 12 residues in the CDR3. The V end lost 11 bases, the J end lost 4 bases, and 12 bases lay between the germline ends. The CDR3 region is CAGRSEGNTIYF. CDR3 DNA: TGTGCCGGAAGGTCGGAAGGAAACACCATATATTTT.

The chain recombines TRBV3-1 (or the pseudogene TRBV3-2) with TRBJ1-1; maybe TRBD1 (5 bases). The V gene lost 4 bases and the J gene lost 6 bases, with 15 bases spanning the gap. Germline V gives CDR1 LGHDT, CDR2 YNNKEL (reference sequence). The CDR3 is 14 amino acids. This CDR3 reads CASSPTSEGPEAFF. The CDR3 DNA sequence: TGTGCCAGCAGCCCTACTTCGGAGGGACCTGAAGCTTTCTTT.

The chain uses TRBV28 and TRBJ1-5; no firm D call. With 7 bases removed from V and 6 bases from J, the gap between germline ends came to 13 bases. The CDR3 spans 13 residues. Germline V gives CDR1 MDHEN, CDR2 SYDVKM. This CDR3 reads CASTRVRGQPQHF. The DNA of the CDR3 is TGTGCCAGCACCAGAGTACGCGGTCAGCCCCAGCATTTT.

The sample holds one count of this clone. This chain connects TRBV11-2 to TRBJ2-3; 8 bases match TRBD2. J was trimmed by 4 bases and V by 5 bases; bases with no gene match: 5. The CDR3 loop spans 14 amino acids. The germline V gene has CDR1 SGHAT and CDR2 FQNNGV. The CDR3: CASSRGLDPDTQYF. The CDR3 DNA is TGTGCCAGCAGCCGGGGACTAGACCCAGATACGCAGTATTTT.

The rearrangement uses TRBV18 and TRBJ2-7, with D maybe TRBD2 (5 bases). The V end lost 3 bases, the J end lost 5 bases, and 11 bases lay between the germline ends. CDR3 length equals 13 residues. The germline V gene has CDR1 KGHSH and CDR2 LQKENI. As DNA, the CDR3 is TGTGCCAGCTCACCGAGGGCTATCGACGAGCAGTACTTC. This sequence encodes CASSPRAIDEQYF.

The chain combines TRBV27 with TRBJ1-1; TRBD1 matches 11 bases. Germline V gene sequence: CDR1 MNHEY, CDR2 SMNVEV (reference sequence). The junction had 4 bases not matched to a gene; V was cut back by 6 bases and J by 1 base. CDR3 length: 15 residues. The DNA for the CDR3 is TGTGCCAGCAGCCCCGGGACAGGGGGGAACACTGAAGCTTTCTTT. The encoded protein is CASSPGTGGNTEAFF.

This chain links TRBV6-5 with TRBJ1-6; unclear D gene. The germline V and J ends were trimmed by 7 bases and 1 base, with 8 bases remaining between them. The germline V gene encodes CDR1 MNHEY and CDR2 SVGAGI. The CDR3 spans 14 residues. The CDR3 coding sequence is TGTGCCAGCAACAATCCGTCCTATAATTCACCCCTCCACTTT. This gives the protein CASNNPSYNSPLHF.

The chain couples TRBV19 to TRBJ1-2, with 7 nucleotides matching TRBD1. V dropped 4 bases and J dropped 4; count of bases not matched to a gene: 6. Germline V gene data show CDR1 as LNHDA and CDR2 as SQIVND (reference sequence). The CDR3 is 14 amino acids. The CDR3 here is CASSTTGDSYGYTF. The CDR3 DNA follows: TGTGCCAGTAGTACTACAGGGGACTCCTATGGCTACACCTTC. Together with reference TRBV19 and TRBJ1-2, the CDR3 gives the full variable domain: DGGITQSPKYLFRKEGQNVTLSCEQNLNHDAMYWYRQDPGQGLRLIYYSQIVNDFQKGDIAEGYSVSREKKESFPLTVTSAQKNPTAFYLCASSTTGDSYGYTFGSGTRLTVV.

The chain is built from TRBV6-2 or TRBV6-3 and TRBJ1-2; 8 bases are a match to TRBD1. Germline loops: CDR1 MNHEY, CDR2 SVGEGT. V trimming: 6 bases; J trimming: 9 bases; junction bases outside the gene matches: 9. This CDR3 has 13 residues. The CDR3 DNA is TGTGCCAGCAGCCCAACAGGGGGGATGCGCTACACCTTC. It yields the protein CASSPTGGMRYTF.

This chain connects TRBV3-1 (or the pseudogene TRBV3-2) to TRBJ2-2; 9 bases are a match to TRBD1. J lost 4 bases, V lost 4 bases, and 13 bases had no gene match. Germline V gives CDR1 LGHDT, CDR2 YNNKEL (reference sequence). The CDR3 loop spans 18 amino acids. CDR3 in DNA: TGTGCCAGCAGCCGCGTTACAGGGGGCGCAGGAGGCACCGGGGAGCTGTTTTTT. Translating gives CASSRVTGGAGGTGELFF.

The V gene is TRBV4-3, the J gene TRBJ2-3; maybe TRBD2 (5 bases). CDR3 length: 17 amino acids. V dropped 1 base and J dropped 0 bases, with 14 bases sitting between them. The germline CDR1 and CDR2 sequences are LGHNA and YSLEER. Written as DNA, the CDR3 is TGCGCCAGCAGCCAAGGTTCAGCGGCGGGTAGCACAGATACGCAGTATTTT. Protein product: CASSQGSAAGSTDTQYF.

This clone has only a few counts. The chain recombines TRBV9 with TRBJ1-5, with D hard to call. The germline CDR1 and CDR2 sequences are SGDLS and YYNGEE. V gave up 0 bases and J gave up 1 base, with 8 bases separating them. The CDR3 contains 15 residues. The CDR3 protein is CASSVAPGSNQPQHF. The CDR3 bases are TGTGCCAGCAGCGTAGCCCCGGGGAGCAATCAGCCCCAGCATTTT.

This clone was seen just once. The rearrangement uses TRBV19 and TRBJ2-5; 12 bases are shared with TRBD2. The CDR3 sequence is 15 residues long. Germline trimming cut 9 bases from V and 4 bases from J; bases unmatched to any gene: 9. Germline loops: CDR1 LNHDA, CDR2 SQIVND (reference sequence). CDR3 loop: CASRTSGARVETQYF. CDR3 bases: TGTGCCAGCAGGACTAGCGGGGCCCGGGTAGAGACCCAGTACTTC.

The chain combines TRBV6-1 with TRBJ2-7, with D perhaps matching TRBD2 (6 bases). V was shortened by 6 bases and J by 5 bases, with 14 bases between the two germline ends. This CDR3 has 13 residues. Looked up from germline, CDR1 is MNHNS and CDR2 is SASEGT. CDR3 DNA: TGTGCCAGCAGCCCGCCCCCGGGAGACGAGCAGTACTTC. It translates to CASSPPPGDEQYF.

The chain links TRBV19 to TRBJ2-3; no clear D gene. Germline V CDR1 and CDR2: LNHDA, SQIVND (reference sequence). The CDR3 extends over 11 amino acids. V lost 6 bases and J 6 bases, leaving 7 bases between the germline ends. CDR3: CASSTGDTQYF. CDR3 nucleotides: TGTGCCAGTAGCACTGGGGATACGCAGTATTTT.